This T cell receptor (beta chain) was identified during a study of blood T cell repertoires in COVID-19 (dated by TCRdb to the early 2020s). Context from the whole study: The collaborator samples originated in the United States, Italy and Spain and spanned the acute and convalescent phases of COVID-19. The material from the prospective study consisted of cDNA or gDNA derived from T cells, B-cell-depleted T cells, or PBMCs. Deeply sampled blood TCRbeta repertoires from subjects exposed to, actively infected with, or recovered from COVID-19 were included in the dataset. The repertoires were released in a freely available public database meant as a resource for research on the immune response to SARS-CoV-2. The samples were drawn from two sources: the first 160 participants of the ongoing ImmuneRACE study, and fewer than 1,500 subjects contributed by 6 global collaborators. Sample metadata almost always included a de-identified subject ID, COVID-19 status, age in years and sex. Where HLA class I and class II types were available, the types were taken from metadata supplied by the sample provider, not from assay-based typing. Results the study describes overall, beyond this receptor: How much clinical and demographic metadata was included differed by source and by participant, and the metadata was provided uncurated.

Participants in the prospective study were enrolled through a virtual design, were aged 18 to 89 years, and lived in approximately 24 United States geographic areas. In the prospective study, cohorts were assigned on the basis of participant-reported clinical history obtained from a screening survey and a study questionnaire. For ImmuneRACE Cohort 3, a participant was defined as recovered based on two consecutive negative NP/OP PCR tests, clearance by a healthcare professional, or resolution of symptoms. Each participant in the prospective study had whole blood, serum and a nasopharyngeal or oropharyngeal swab collected by mobile phlebotomists. Participants in the prospective study had the option to provide additional blood draws and questionnaires over a 2-month period. Prospective study blood samples were shipped either frozen or at room temperature before DNA extraction. Of note for this clone: This clone's antigen is unknown. The record has no base qualities; no much larger clone is one base away.

TCRbeta CDR3 regions were amplified from genomic DNA using the immunoSEQ Assay, a bias-controlled multiplex PCR. Per the original workflow: The number of nucleated cells in each sample was estimated by amplification of reference gene primers within the assay. Sequence reads were collapsed and filtered to measure the absolute abundance of every unique TCRbeta CDR3 rearrangement. For each sample, productive Simpson clonality was calculated as the square root of Simpson's diversity index across productive rearrangements. Sourced from immuneACCESS, this table was stored by TCRdb with only in-frame sequences that have V and J called. A share of the clones is absent; for the studies checked, an unresolved V gene accounts for under half, and the remainder has no known explanation. Clonal size and the V and J genes are those of that table, whereas D and trimming came from the DNA. This sample comprises some 130,000 clones, more than 75% of them detected only once. The ten largest clones represent approximately 6% of the sample.

The source material was PBMCs or T cells enriched from blood (not recorded which). This TCR came from a woman aged 45-59 years who had recovered from COVID-19.

In nucleotides, the sequence is TGTGCCGGGGGAGGCGTGGGCACAGATACGCAGTATTTT. The translation is CAGGGVGTDTQYF. Rearrangement joined TRBV2 to TRBJ2-3; possibly the D gene is TRBD2, per 6 matching bases. The trim is 11 bases for V and 1 base for J, with a gap of 13 bases between the germline ends. Taken from the germline V gene, the CDR1 and CDR2 loops are SNHLY and FYNNEI. The CDR3 runs 13 residues from the cysteine to the phenylalanine. Solely the CDR3 DNA is kept, with 39 bases framed from the first base.